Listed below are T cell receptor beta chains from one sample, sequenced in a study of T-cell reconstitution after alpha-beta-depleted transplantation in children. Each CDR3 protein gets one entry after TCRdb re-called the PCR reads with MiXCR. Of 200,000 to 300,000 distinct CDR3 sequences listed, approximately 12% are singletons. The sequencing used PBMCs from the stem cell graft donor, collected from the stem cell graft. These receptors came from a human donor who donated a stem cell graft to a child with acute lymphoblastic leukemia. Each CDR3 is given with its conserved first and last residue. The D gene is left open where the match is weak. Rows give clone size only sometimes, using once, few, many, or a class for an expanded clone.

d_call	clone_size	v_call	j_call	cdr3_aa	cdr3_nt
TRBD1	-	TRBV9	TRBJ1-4	CASSVDRGVSEKLFF	TGTGCCAGCAGCGTAGACAGGGGAGTGAGTGAAAAACTGTTTTTT
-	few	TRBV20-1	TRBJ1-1	CSARRDAEAFF	TGCAGTGCTAGGCGGGACGCTGAAGCTTTCTTT
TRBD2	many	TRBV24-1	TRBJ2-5	CATSDLERGTQYF	TGTGCCACCAGTGATTTGGAGCGGGGGACCCAGTACTTC
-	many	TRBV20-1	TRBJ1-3	CSARDTRFSGNTIYF	TGCAGTGCTAGAGATACCAGGTTCTCTGGAAACACCATATATTTT
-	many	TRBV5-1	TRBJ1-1	CASSWAGGRVTEAFF	TGCGCCAGCAGCTGGGCGGGTGGGAGAGTCACTGAAGCTTTCTTT
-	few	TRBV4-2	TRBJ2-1	CASSHPTALVGNEQFF	TGTGCCAGCAGCCACCCGACAGCTTTAGTGGGCAATGAGCAGTTCTTC
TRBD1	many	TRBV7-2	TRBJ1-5	CASSLGQVQWEPQHF	TGTGCCAGCAGCCTCGGACAGGTTCAATGGGAGCCCCAGCATTTT
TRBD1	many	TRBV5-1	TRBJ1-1	CASSYWTGGDTEAFF	TGCGCCAGCAGCTATTGGACAGGGGGAGACACTGAAGCTTTCTTT
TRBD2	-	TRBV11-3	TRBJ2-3	CASSLRTSGASDTQYF	TGTGCCAGCAGCCTCCGGACTAGCGGGGCGTCAGATACGCAGTATTTT
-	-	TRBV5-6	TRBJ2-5	CASTLGPQETQYF	TGTGCCAGCACCCTGGGCCCTCAAGAGACCCAGTACTTC
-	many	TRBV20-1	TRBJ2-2	CSASSYGTNTGELFF	TGCAGTGCTAGTTCTTACGGGACGAACACCGGGGAGCTGTTTTTT
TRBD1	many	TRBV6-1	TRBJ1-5	CASSDRTGTNQPQHF	TGTGCCAGCAGCGATCGGACAGGTACCAATCAGCCCCAGCATTTT
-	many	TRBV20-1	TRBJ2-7	CSARDRTDHTYEQYF	TGCAGTGCTAGAGATCGGACGGACCACACCTACGAGCAGTACTTC
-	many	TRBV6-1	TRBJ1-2	CAYGRGPQRNYGYTF	TGTGCCTACGGGAGGGGCCCCCAGAGGAACTATGGCTACACCTTC
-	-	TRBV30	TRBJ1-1	CAWSQTGLNTEAFF	TGTGCCTGGAGTCAAACAGGGCTGAACACTGAAGCTTTCTTT
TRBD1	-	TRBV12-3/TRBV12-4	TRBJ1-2	CASSFDRAAMNGYTF	TGTGCCAGCAGCTTCGACAGGGCTGCTATGAATGGCTACACCTTC
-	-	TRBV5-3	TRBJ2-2	CACCLWVNTGELFF	TGTGCCTGCTGCCTGTGGGTGAACACCGGGGAGCTGTTTTTT
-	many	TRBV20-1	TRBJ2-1	CSALGGQVYNEQFF	TGCAGTGCTCTCGGGGGGCAGGTCTACAATGAGCAGTTCTTC
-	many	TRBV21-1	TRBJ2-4	CASSNSPGVRLAKNIQYF	TGTGCCAGCAGCAACAGTCCAGGAGTCAGACTAGCCAAAAACATTCAGTACTTC
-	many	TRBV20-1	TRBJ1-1	CSAFKTESTEAFF	TGCAGTGCTTTTAAGACGGAGAGCACTGAAGCTTTCTTT
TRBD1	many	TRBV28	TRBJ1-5	CASSRLQGNQPQHF	TGTGCCAGCAGTCGCTTACAGGGGAATCAGCCCCAGCATTTT
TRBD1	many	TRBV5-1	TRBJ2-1	CASSLDRGINEQFF	TGCGCCAGCAGCTTGGACAGGGGGATCAATGAGCAGTTCTTC
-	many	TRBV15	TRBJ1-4	CATSRATFRAEKLFF	TGTGCCACCAGCAGAGCCACCTTCAGGGCAGAAAAACTGTTTTTT
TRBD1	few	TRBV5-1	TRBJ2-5	CASSGTGTGGSETQYF	TGCGCCAGCAGCGGAACCGGGACAGGGGGCTCGGAGACCCAGTACTTC
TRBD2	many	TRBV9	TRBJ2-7	CASSPPGGGSWEQYF	TGTGCCAGCAGCCCCCCCGGCGGCGGGAGTTGGGAGCAGTACTTC
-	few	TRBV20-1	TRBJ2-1	CSATIRDRAEDEQFF	TGCAGTGCTACTATCCGGGACCGCGCTGAGGATGAGCAGTTCTTC
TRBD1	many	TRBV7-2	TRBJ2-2	CASSPGTGGKSGELFF	TGTGCCAGCAGCCCTGGGACAGGGGGCAAGAGCGGGGAGCTGTTTTTT
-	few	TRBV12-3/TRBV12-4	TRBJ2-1	CASSLRRGAYNEQFF	TGTGCCAGCAGTTTAAGACGGGGAGCGTACAATGAGCAGTTCTTC
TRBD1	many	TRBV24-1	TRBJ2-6	CATSGDRAGANVLTF	TGTGCCACCAGTGGGGACAGGGCTGGGGCCAACGTCCTGACTTTC
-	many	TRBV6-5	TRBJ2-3	CASSYSLASITDTQYF	TGTGCCAGCAGTTACTCCCTAGCGTCGATCACAGATACGCAGTATTTT
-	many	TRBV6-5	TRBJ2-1	CASSYSLLSSSYNEQFF	TGTGCCAGCAGTTACTCGCTTCTCTCGAGCTCCTACAATGAGCAGTTCTTC
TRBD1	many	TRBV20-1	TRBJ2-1	CSARQGNEQFF	TGCAGTGCCAGACAGGGCAATGAGCAGTTCTTC
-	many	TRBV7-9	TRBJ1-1	CASSFDSDTEAFF	TGTGCCAGCAGCTTTGACAGTGACACTGAAGCTTTCTTT
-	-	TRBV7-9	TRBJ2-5	CASSGPTKGGVETQYF	TGTGCCAGCAGCGGCCCGACTAAGGGGGGAGTGGAGACCCAGTACTTC
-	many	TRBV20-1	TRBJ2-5	CSARLPGREWPETQYF	TGCAGTGCTAGGTTACCGGGACGAGAGTGGCCGGAGACCCAGTACTTC
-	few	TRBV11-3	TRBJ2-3	CASSLGPITDTQYF	TGTGCCAGCAGCTTAGGTCCTATTACAGATACGCAGTATTTT
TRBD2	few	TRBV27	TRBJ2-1	CASRNGRSSYNEQFF	TGTGCCAGCAGAAACGGGAGGAGCTCCTACAATGAGCAGTTCTTC
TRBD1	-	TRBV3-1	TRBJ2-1	CASSQDLLYRGRGGSPYNEQFF	TGTGCCAGCAGCCAAGATCTTCTCTACAGGGGGCGCGGCGGCTCCCCGTACAATGAGCAGTTCTTC
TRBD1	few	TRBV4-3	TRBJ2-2	CASSQDRPDRRAGELFF	TGCGCCAGCAGCCAAGATCGCCCGGACAGGCGGGCCGGGGAGCTGTTTTTT
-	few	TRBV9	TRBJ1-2	CASSGPGRSYTF	TGTGCCAGCAGCGGTCCGGGGCGTAGCTACACCTTC
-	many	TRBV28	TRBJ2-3	CASSADRPSTDTQYF	TGTGCCAGCAGTGCGGACCGGCCTAGCACAGATACGCAGTATTTT
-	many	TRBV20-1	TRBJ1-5	CSARDSNSNQPQHF	TGCAGTGCTAGAGACAGTAATAGCAATCAGCCCCAGCATTTT
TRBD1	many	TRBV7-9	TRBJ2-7	CASSLSQGQGLEQYF	TGTGCCAGCAGCTTAAGCCAGGGACAGGGACTCGAGCAGTACTTC
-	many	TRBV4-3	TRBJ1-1	CASSQDGAPSWSTEAFF	TGCGCCAGCAGCCAAGATGGGGCCCCAAGTTGGAGCACTGAAGCTTTCTTT